The 17 T cell receptor beta chains below come from one sample, sequenced in a study of T-cell reconstitution after alpha-beta-depleted transplantation in children. TCRbeta library construction was performed incorporating unique molecular identifiers. TCRdb analysed the PCR reads with MiXCR anew, one entry per CDR3 protein. The sample has around 670,000 distinct CDR3 sequences, over 10% seen once. This sample comprised PBMCs, obtained before TCRalphabeta/CD19-depleted stem cell transplant. Source of these receptors: a girl aged 2-10 years with congenital amegakaryocytic thrombocytopenia, due to receive a stem cell transplant.

This clonotype has only a few counts. The chain couples TRBV29-1 to TRBJ1-1; D may be TRBD1 (5 bases). Per germline, CDR1 SQVTM and CDR2 ANQGSEA. With 4 bases removed from V and 3 bases from J, the gap between germline ends came to 15 bases. The CDR3 extends over 14 amino acids. CDR3 coding DNA: TGCAGCGTTGTACGGGACGTGGGGGACACTGAAGCTTTCTTT. As protein: CSVVRDVGDTEAFF.

This clonotype came up many times. CDR3 loop: CSVDRPRESGSPSSTDTQYF. CDR3 in DNA: TGCAGCGTCGATAGACCCCGCGAGAGCGGGAGTCCATCTAGCACAGATACGCAGTATTTT. This rearrangement joins TRBV29-1 to TRBJ2-3, with TRBD2 matching 8 bases. J was trimmed by 0 bases and V by 6 bases; bases with no gene match: 23. Germline V gene sequence: CDR1 SQVTM, CDR2 ANQGSEA. This CDR3 has 20 amino acids.

This clonotype showed up many times. The chain employs TRBV20-1 and TRBJ2-5, with D unresolved. Between the trimmed V and J ends, which lost 5 bases and 4 bases, there was a span of 11 bases. The CDR3 runs 12 residues. Per the germline V gene, CDR1 is DFQATT and CDR2 is SNEGSKA (reference sequence). The CDR3 sequence is CSAAGPRETQYF. As DNA, the CDR3 is TGCAGTGCTGCCGGACCACGAGAGACCCAGTACTTC.

The table lists this clonotype with many counts. V and J are TRBV6-5 and TRBJ2-2; D possibly corresponds to TRBD1 (5 bases). Between the trimmed V and J ends, which lost 1 base and 6 bases, there was a span of 12 bases. Germline V gene data show CDR1 as MNHEY and CDR2 as SVGAGI. This CDR3 has 15 residues. DNA of the CDR3: TGTGCCAGCAGTTACTATCCCAGGGTCCCCGGGGAGCTGTTTTTT. This gives the protein CASSYYPRVPGELFF.

This clonotype was seen many times. The chain employs TRBV7-2 and TRBJ2-1; the D gene is possibly TRBD2 (6 bases). This CDR3 comprises 14 residues. CDR1 and CDR2 from the germline V gene are SGHTA and FQGNSA. Trimming stripped 1 base from V and 3 bases from J, with 7 bases between. CDR3 region: CASSLGLDYNEQFF. Here the CDR3 DNA reads TGTGCCAGCAGCTTAGGACTAGACTACAATGAGCAGTTCTTC.

This clonotype has at least ten counts. The rearrangement links TRBV29-1 to TRBJ2-1, with TRBD2 matching 8 bases. V was clipped by 3 bases and J by 10 bases; unmatched bases: 8. The length of the CDR3 is 13 residues. CDR1 is SQVTM, CDR2 ANQGSEA, per germline. The CDR3 DNA sequence: TGCAGCGTTGATAAAGCGGGAGAACGGGAGCAGTTCTTC. Protein sequence: CSVDKAGEREQFF.

This clonotype was found many times. This chain uses TRBV12-3 or TRBV12-4 with TRBJ1-1, with a weak D call TRBD1 (5 bases). The CDR3 loop spans 14 amino acids. V was pared by 8 bases and J by 8 bases, with 21 bases between. The CDR3 reads CASSSRDVLAEAFF. The CDR3 DNA is TGTGCCAGCTCGTCCCGGGACGTGCTCGCAGAAGCTTTCTTT.

This clonotype was seen a handful of times. This chain uses TRBV10-3 with TRBJ1-2; the D is unclear. This CDR3 region has 11 residues. Trimming took 4 bases from V and 8 from J, leaving 8 bases between them. Germline loops: CDR1 ENHRY, CDR2 SYGVKD. The CDR3 is CAISGEGGYTF. Written as DNA, the CDR3 is TGTGCCATCAGTGGAGAAGGCGGCTACACCTTC.

The chain recombines TRBV11-2 with TRBJ2-2; a possible D gene is TRBD2 (6 bases). The CDR3 has 15 residues. The germline V gene encodes CDR1 SGHAT and CDR2 FQNNGV. Trimming took off 9 bases at V and 5 bases at J, with 19 bases between the two ends. The CDR3 region is CASRALAEPTGELFF. CDR3 nucleotide sequence: TGTGCCAGTAGGGCCTTAGCGGAGCCTACCGGGGAGCTGTTTTTT.

This clonotype was seen repeatedly, ten times or more. V gene TRBV20-1 combines with J gene TRBJ2-1; D may be TRBD2 (6 bases). The V and J ends lost 6 bases and 4 bases respectively, with 16 bases between them. The V gene's germline CDR1 is DFQATT and CDR2 SNEGSKA (reference sequence). This CDR3 has 14 amino acids. CDR3: CSAPRSLAYNEQFF. CDR3 in DNA: TGCAGTGCCCCCCGATCGCTAGCGTACAATGAGCAGTTCTTC.

This clonotype was observed many times. Here the CDR3 DNA reads TGCGCCAGCAGGGACAGCAATTCACCCCTCCACTTT. The encoded protein is CASRDSNSPLHF. The chain links TRBV5-1 to TRBJ1-6; tentative D call: TRBD1 (6 bases). Deletions cut 5 bases from V and 7 bases from J, with 7 bases between. Per the germline V gene, CDR1 is SGHRS and CDR2 is YFSETQ. The CDR3 contains 12 residues. Drawing the rest from reference TRBV5-1 and TRBJ1-6, the complete variable domain is KAGVTQTPRYLIKTRGQQVTLSCSPISGHRSVSWYQQTPGQGLQFLFEYFSETQRNKGNFPGRFSGRQFSNSRSEMNVSTLELGDSALYLCASRDSNSPLHFGNGTRLTVT.

This clonotype came up many times. The chain has TRBV27 and TRBJ2-2, with D perhaps matching TRBD2 (5 bases). Germline V CDR1 and CDR2: MNHEY, SMNVEV (reference sequence). The V and J ends lost 4 bases and 4 bases respectively, with 16 bases between them. The CDR3 runs 16 residues. CDR3 in amino acids: CASSSRLLSPTGELFF. The CDR3 DNA reads TGTGCCAGCAGTTCCCGACTATTGTCCCCCACCGGGGAGCTGTTTTTT.

The chain links TRBV2 to TRBJ2-5, with D unclear. Trimming took off 0 bases at V and 0 bases at J, with 8 bases between the two ends. Germline CDR1 reads SNHLY; CDR2 reads FYNNEI. The CDR3 contains 15 residues. The CDR3 nucleotides are TGTGCCAGCAGTGAAGCGCTCGGATACCAAGAGACCCAGTACTTC. Translated, it gives CASSEALGYQETQYF.

This clonotype was observed a few times. This chain uses TRBV20-1 with TRBJ2-7; 14 positions match TRBD2. This CDR3 has 18 residues. CDR1 is DFQATT, CDR2 SNEGSKA, per germline (reference sequence). V shed 1 base, J shed 3 bases, and the junction held 11 bases outside the gene matches. The CDR3 here is CSARAGTSGSRIGYEQYF. The CDR3 coding sequence is TGCAGTGCTAGAGCCGGGACTAGCGGGAGTCGTATAGGCTACGAGCAGTACTTC.

The rearrangement links TRBV5-1 to TRBJ1-1; 7 bases fit TRBD1. Germline trimming cut 4 bases from V and 7 bases from J; bases unmatched to any gene: 4. CDR1 and CDR2 from the germline V gene are SGHRS and YFSETQ. The CDR3 spans 12 residues. For the CDR3, the DNA is TGCGCCAGCAGCGAGACAGGGATTGAAGCTTTCTTT. Encoded protein: CASSETGIEAFF. The full variable domain, completed using reference TRBV5-1 and TRBJ1-1, is KAGVTQTPRYLIKTRGQQVTLSCSPISGHRSVSWYQQTPGQGLQFLFEYFSETQRNKGNFPGRFSGRQFSNSRSEMNVSTLELGDSALYLCASSETGIEAFFGQGTRLTVV.

With respect to this clonotype: Germline is not matched at one junction end, which may reflect a read error. The rearrangement links TRBV5-1 to TRBJ2-5; the D is unclear. The CDR3 length is 14 residues. Germline V gene data show CDR1 as SGHRS and CDR2 as YFSETQ. The CDR3 nucleotides read TGCGCCAGCAGCTTCGGGCAGTCTCAAGAGACCGAGTACTTC. Its protein is CASSFGQSQETEYF. The full variable domain, rest sourced from reference TRBV5-1 and TRBJ2-5, is KAGVTQTPRYLIKTRGQQVTLSCSPISGHRSVSWYQQTPGQGLQFLFEYFSETQRNKGNFPGRFSGRQFSNSRSEMNVSTLELGDSALYLCASSFGQSQETEYFGPGTRLLVL.

This clonotype was observed a few times. This chain connects TRBV7-2 to TRBJ2-7; TRBD1 aligns across 7 bases. Germline assignment: CDR1 SGHTA and CDR2 FQGNSA. The CDR3 is 17 residues long. Trimming removed 2 bases from V and 4 bases from J; junction bases left unmatched: 14. The CDR3 is CASSLLIPGQTKYEQYF. CDR3 DNA sequence: TGTGCCAGCAGCTTACTGATACCGGGACAGACAAAATACGAGCAGTACTTC.